These 23 T cell receptor beta chains were all obtained from the same sample, sequenced in a study of cytomegalovirus exposure and HLA in healthy donors. PCR used 60 Vbeta primers and 13 Jbeta primers. Repertoires were generated with immunoSEQ multiplex PCR, while TCRdb's copy carries only in-frame clones and drops some. The top ten hold roughly 16% of the sample, which has tens of thousands of clones, about 73% seen once. What was sequenced was PBMCs. These receptors all come from a woman aged 45 to 65 in good health and CMV-seropositive.

V usage is TRBV5-1 and J usage is TRBJ2-5; D ambiguous. This CDR3 has 14 residues. CDR1 and CDR2 (germline): SGHRS, YFSETQ. V shed 6 bases and J shed 2 bases, with 14 bases lying between them. In DNA, the CDR3 is TGCGCCAGCATGTCTTCTGTTATGCAAGAGACCCAGTACTTC. Residues: CASMSSVMQETQYF.

The chain joins TRBV7-9 to TRBJ2-5; tentatively, D is TRBD1 (8 bases). Trimming took 7 bases from V and 5 from J, leaving 17 bases between them. The germline V gene encodes CDR1 SEHNR and CDR2 FQNEAQ (reference sequence). The CDR3 contains 14 residues. The CDR3 region is CASKSQGGEETQYF. CDR3 coding DNA: TGTGCCAGCAAGTCACAGGGGGGGGAGGAGACCCAGTACTTC.

This clone was counted a few times. V gene TRBV6-1 combines with J gene TRBJ2-2, with a possible D match to TRBD2 (6 bases). V was trimmed by 5 bases and J by 8 bases, leaving 12 bases between them. Germline CDR1 is MNHNS and CDR2 is SASEGT. The CDR3 is 13 residues long. The CDR3 loop reads CASSPEGLGELFF. CDR3 nucleotides: TGTGCCAGCAGTCCCGAGGGACTGGGGGAGCTGTTTTTT.

The rearrangement links TRBV5-1 to TRBJ1-2, with unresolved D. This CDR3 is 15 amino acids long. Germline lookup yields CDR1 SGHRS and CDR2 YFSETQ. Trimming stripped 1 base from V and 0 bases from J, with 10 bases between. CDR3 loop: CASSLSQVPNYGYTF. In DNA form, the CDR3 reads TGCGCCAGCAGCTTGTCGCAGGTTCCTAACTATGGCTACACCTTC.

The rearrangement links TRBV5-1 to TRBJ2-1, with TRBD2 matching over 10 bases. CDR3 length: 16 residues. After removal of 4 bases from V and 2 bases from J, the junction contained 6 bases not matched to a gene. In germline, CDR1 is SGHRS, CDR2 YFSETQ. As DNA, the CDR3 is TGCGCCAGCAGCCCTATAGCGGGAGGTGCCTACAATGAGCAGTTCTTC. Amino acids: CASSPIAGGAYNEQFF.

The chain links TRBV29-1 to TRBJ2-3; the match to TRBD2 covers 7 bases. Trimming removed 6 bases from V and 3 bases from J; junction bases left unmatched: 9. The CDR3 extends over 14 amino acids. Germline CDR1 is SQVTM and CDR2 is ANQGSEA. CDR3 residues: CSVFSREGTDTQYF. The CDR3, as DNA: TGCAGCGTATTCTCGAGGGAGGGTACAGATACGCAGTATTTT.

The sample holds a few counts of this clone. This chain uses TRBV28 with TRBJ1-2; tentatively, D is TRBD1 (6 bases). Trimming pared 6 bases from V and 6 bases from J, leaving 20 bases between. Germline assignment: CDR1 MDHEN and CDR2 SYDVKM. The CDR3 consists of 15 residues. The CDR3 is CASSHIGVRGNGYTF. The CDR3 nucleotides read TGTGCCAGCAGCCACATCGGGGTCAGGGGTAATGGCTACACCTTC.

The chain is built from TRBV28 and TRBJ2-5; 16 nucleotides align to TRBD2. The germline V gene encodes CDR1 MDHEN and CDR2 SYDVKM. This CDR3 region has 16 residues. V was clipped by 6 bases and J by 11 bases; unmatched bases: 12. CDR3 in DNA: TGTGCCAGCAGCCCCTTGAGGGGACTAGCGGGGGGGGAGCAGTACTTC. As protein: CASSPLRGLAGGEQYF.

The V and J genes are TRBV30 and TRBJ1-2, with a possible D match to TRBD1 (6 bases). CDR3 length: 17 residues. Trimming cost V 5 bases and J 0 bases, with 22 bases left between them. Germline lookup yields CDR1 GTSNPN and CDR2 SVGIG (reference sequence). CDR3 DNA sequence: TGTGCCTGGGGGGGCCCGATCTTGACAGGAGCTAACTATGGCTACACCTTC. Amino acid sequence: CAWGGPILTGANYGYTF. Full variable domain (outside the CDR3, taken from reference TRBV30 and TRBJ1-2): SQTIHQWPATLVQPVGSPLSLECTVEGTSNPNLYWYRQAAGRGLQLLFYSVGIGQISSEVPQNLSASRPQDRQFILSSKKLLLSDSGFYLCAWGGPILTGANYGYTFGSGTRLTVV.

The sample holds one count of this clone. V is TRBV10-1 and J is TRBJ2-5, with a possible D match to TRBD2 (6 bases). Trimming shortened V by 8 bases and J by 5 bases, and 15 bases separated the two germline ends. In germline, CDR1 is WNHNN, CDR2 SYGVQD (reference sequence). The CDR3 consists of 13 residues. CDR3: CASRAGLFETQYF. CDR3 coding DNA: TGCGCCAGCCGGGCGGGACTTTTTGAGACCCAGTACTTC.

The V call is TRBV29-1, the J call TRBJ2-5, with D possibly being TRBD2 (5 bases). Germline V gene sequence: CDR1 SQVTM, CDR2 ANQGSEA. This CDR3 region has 12 residues. V was cut by 4 bases and J by 10 bases, with 16 bases left in between. This CDR3 reads CSVVESTGDQYF. For the CDR3, the DNA is TGCAGCGTTGTCGAGTCCACCGGGGACCAGTACTTC.

This clone was detected many times. This sequence joins TRBV5-1 and TRBJ2-2; a possible D gene is TRBD2 (6 bases). V lost 0 bases to trimming and J lost 5 bases, with 8 bases between them. Germline lookup yields CDR1 SGHRS and CDR2 YFSETQ. The CDR3 runs 14 residues. The CDR3 protein is CASSLAAGTGELFF. CDR3 sequence (DNA): TGCGCCAGCAGCTTGGCCGCGGGGACCGGGGAGCTGTTTTTT. Combining the CDR3 with reference TRBV5-1 and TRBJ2-2 gives the whole variable domain KAGVTQTPRYLIKTRGQQVTLSCSPISGHRSVSWYQQTPGQGLQFLFEYFSETQRNKGNFPGRFSGRQFSNSRSEMNVSTLELGDSALYLCASSLAAGTGELFFGEGSRLTVL.

V gene TRBV7-7 combines with J gene TRBJ2-3; TRBD2 might be the D (6 bases). The CDR3 spans 14 residues. The ends were cut back, 11 bases at V and 6 bases at J, with 21 bases in the middle. Germline CDR1 is SSHAT and CDR2 is FNYEAQ (reference sequence). The CDR3 bases are TGTGCCTTTCCTCGGGGGTGCCTGGCCGATACGCAGTATTTT. Protein: CAFPRGCLADTQYF.

A few counts support this clone. V usage is TRBV28 and J usage is TRBJ2-1; no clear D. Germline CDR1 MDHEN, CDR2 SYDVKM. The CDR3 sequence is 11 residues long. The ends were cut back, 6 bases at V and 11 bases at J, with 11 bases in the middle. CDR3 sequence: CASSSSRKQFF. CDR3 DNA: TGTGCCAGCAGCTCATCGAGGAAGCAGTTCTTC.

The chain is built from TRBV7-2 and TRBJ2-5; D gene uncertain. This CDR3 is built from 11 residues. Trimming pared 5 bases from V and 5 bases from J, leaving 6 bases between. Germline assignment: CDR1 SGHTA and CDR2 FQGNSA. CDR3 nucleotide sequence: TGTGCCAGCAGCCCTAGTGAGACCCAGTACTTC. The encoded protein is CASSPSETQYF.

This chain links TRBV28 with TRBJ1-1; no clear D. The CDR3 length is 16 residues. Per the germline V gene, CDR1 is MDHEN and CDR2 is SYDVKM. V lost 4 bases and J 4 bases, leaving 19 bases between the germline ends. CDR3 residues: CASSSPRGFPITEAFF. The DNA for the CDR3 is TGTGCCAGCAGTTCGCCCCGGGGATTCCCTATCACTGAAGCTTTCTTT.

This chain uses TRBV27 with TRBJ2-5; 11 bases align to TRBD1. Germline-derived CDR1 and CDR2 are MNHEY and SMNVEV (reference sequence). This CDR3 is built from 16 residues. The ends lost 6 bases at V and 1 base at J; junction bases unmatched: 7. This CDR3 is CASRSPGQGVQETQYF. CDR3 DNA: TGTGCCAGCAGATCGCCGGGACAGGGGGTCCAAGAGACCCAGTACTTC.

The chain has TRBV28 and TRBJ1-5; no clear D gene. From germline, CDR1 is MDHEN and CDR2 SYDVKM. The CDR3 consists of 16 residues. Trimming removed 3 bases at V and 5 bases at J, with 17 bases between. The CDR3 reads CASSLGGIGTYQPQHF. For the CDR3, the DNA is TGTGCCAGCAGTTTGGGCGGGATCGGAACTTATCAGCCCCAGCATTTT.

The CDR3 region is CASSRSGGATYNEQFF. CDR3 nucleotide sequence: TGTGCCAGCAGCCGGTCAGGGGGTGCAACCTACAATGAGCAGTTCTTC. The chain has TRBV5-4 and TRBJ2-1, with 7 bases aligning to TRBD1. The CDR3 runs 16 residues. J gave up 2 bases and V 4 bases, and 9 bases lay outside the gene matches. The germline CDR1 and CDR2 sequences are SGHNT and YYREEE (reference sequence).

Of note for this clone: Germline is not matched at one junction end, which may reflect a read error. J is TRBJ2-7 and V is TRBV7-9, with 7 bases fitting TRBD2. The germline V gene has CDR1 SEHNR and CDR2 FQNEAQ (reference sequence). The CDR3 sequence is 16 residues long. The CDR3 bases are TGTTCCAGCAGCGGGGCGAATCTTGGTAGTTCCTACGAGCAGTACTTC. It yields the protein CSSSGANLGSSYEQYF.

The chain is built from TRBV19 and TRBJ2-7; D may be TRBD1 (6 bases). This CDR3 has 17 residues. Germline V gene data show CDR1 as LNHDA and CDR2 as SQIVND (reference sequence). Trimming took off 3 bases at V and 6 bases at J, with 24 bases between the two ends. The CDR3 is CASSIGFRTGKVFEQYF. The CDR3 DNA sequence: TGTGCCAGTAGTATTGGATTCCGAACAGGGAAGGTTTTCGAGCAGTACTTC.

This clone was counted between two and nine times. This chain uses TRBV30 with TRBJ2-2, with TRBD1 matching over 7 bases. The V and J ends lost 7 bases and 1 base, in that order; junction bases with no gene match: 6. Germline V lookup: CDR1 GTSNPN, CDR2 SVGIG (reference sequence). The CDR3 contains 14 residues. The CDR3 loop is CAYTGTVNTGELFF. CDR3 DNA: TGTGCCTATACCGGGACAGTGAACACCGGGGAGCTGTTTTTT. Filled out from reference TRBV30 and TRBJ2-2, the complete variable domain reads SQTIHQWPATLVQPVGSPLSLECTVEGTSNPNLYWYRQAAGRGLQLLFYSVGIGQISSEVPQNLSASRPQDRQFILSSKKLLLSDSGFYLCAYTGTVNTGELFFGEGSRLTVL.

V and J are TRBV30 and TRBJ1-6; D possibly corresponds to TRBD1 (5 bases). Germline-derived CDR1 and CDR2 are GTSNPN and SVGIG (reference sequence). With 0 bases removed from V and 6 bases from J, the gap between germline ends came to 15 bases. This CDR3 comprises 16 residues. CDR3 region: CAWSVGAAPINSPLHF. CDR3 DNA: TGTGCCTGGAGTGTAGGGGCCGCTCCTATTAATTCACCCCTCCACTTT.